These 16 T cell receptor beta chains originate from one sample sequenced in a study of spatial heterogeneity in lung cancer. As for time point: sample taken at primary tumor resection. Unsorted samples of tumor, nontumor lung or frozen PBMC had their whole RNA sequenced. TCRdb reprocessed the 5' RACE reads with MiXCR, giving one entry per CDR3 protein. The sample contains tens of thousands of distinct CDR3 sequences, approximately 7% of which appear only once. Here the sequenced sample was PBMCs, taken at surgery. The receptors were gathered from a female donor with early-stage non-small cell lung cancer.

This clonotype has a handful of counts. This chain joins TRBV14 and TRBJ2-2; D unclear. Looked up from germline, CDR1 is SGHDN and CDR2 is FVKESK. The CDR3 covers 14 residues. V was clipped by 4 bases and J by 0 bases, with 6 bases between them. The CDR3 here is CASSRASNTGELFF. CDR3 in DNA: TGTGCCAGCAGCCGGGCCTCGAACACCGGGGAGCTGTTTTTT. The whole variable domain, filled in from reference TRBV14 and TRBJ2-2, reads EAGVTQFPSHSVIEKGQTVTLRCDPISGHDNLYWYRRVMGKEIKFLLHFVKESKQDESGMPNNRFLAERTGGTYSTLKVQPAELEDSGVYFCASSRASNTGELFFGEGSRLTVL.

The CDR3 spells CASSEGSRTIYF. CDR3 DNA: TGTGCCAGCAGCGAGGGCTCAAGGACCATATATTTT. V is TRBV28 and J is TRBJ1-3; no clear D. CDR1 is MDHEN, CDR2 SYDVKM, per germline. The CDR3 has 12 residues. Between the trimmed V and J ends, which lost 6 bases and 10 bases, there was a span of 13 bases. The full variable domain, its missing parts supplied by reference TRBV28 and TRBJ1-3, is DVKVTQSSRYLVKRTGEKVFLECVQDMDHENMFWYRQDPGLGLRLIYFSYDVKMKEKGDIPEGYSVSREKKERFSLILESASTNQTSMYLCASSEGSRTIYFGEGSWLTVV.

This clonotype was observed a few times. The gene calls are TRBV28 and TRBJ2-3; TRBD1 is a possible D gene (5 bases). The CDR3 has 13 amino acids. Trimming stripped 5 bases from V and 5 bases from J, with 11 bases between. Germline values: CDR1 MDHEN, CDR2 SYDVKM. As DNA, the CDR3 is TGTGCCAGCAGTGGGGCCCGTAGAGATACGCAGTATTTT. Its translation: CASSGARRDTQYF.

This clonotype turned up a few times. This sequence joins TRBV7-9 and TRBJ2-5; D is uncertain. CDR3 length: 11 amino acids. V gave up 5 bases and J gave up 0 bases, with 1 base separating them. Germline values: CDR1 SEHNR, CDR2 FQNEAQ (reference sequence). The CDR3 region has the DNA TGTGCCAGCAGCCACCAAGAGACCCAGTACTTC. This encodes CASSHQETQYF.

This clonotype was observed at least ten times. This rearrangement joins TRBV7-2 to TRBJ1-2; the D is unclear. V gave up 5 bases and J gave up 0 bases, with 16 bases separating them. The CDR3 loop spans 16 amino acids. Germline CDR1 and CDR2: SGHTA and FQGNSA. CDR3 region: CASSPPGRLANYGYTF. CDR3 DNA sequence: TGTGCCAGCAGCCCTCCAGGACGTTTAGCTAACTATGGCTACACCTTC.

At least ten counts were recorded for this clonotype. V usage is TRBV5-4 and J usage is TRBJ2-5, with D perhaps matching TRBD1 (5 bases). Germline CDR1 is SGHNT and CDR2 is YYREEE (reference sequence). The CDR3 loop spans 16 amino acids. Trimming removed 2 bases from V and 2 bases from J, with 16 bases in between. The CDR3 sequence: CASSFGAGRIQETQYF. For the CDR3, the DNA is TGTGCCAGCAGCTTTGGGGCAGGAAGAATACAAGAGACCCAGTACTTC.

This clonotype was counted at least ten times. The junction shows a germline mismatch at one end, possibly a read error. The CDR3 here is CASKTGTSSEQYF. CDR3 DNA: TGCGCCAGCAAAACAGGAACCTCCTCCGAGCAGTACTTC. This rearrangement joins TRBV5-1 to TRBJ2-7; weak D call: TRBD1 (5 bases). The CDR3 totals 13 residues. Per the germline V gene, CDR1 is SGHRS and CDR2 is YFSETQ.

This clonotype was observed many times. CDR3 bases: TGTGCCAGCAGCCGTATTAGCGGGGAGGGTGAGCAGTTCTTC. Protein product: CASSRISGEGEQFF. This chain joins TRBV28 and TRBJ2-1, with 8 bases aligning to TRBD2. This CDR3 has 14 residues. The trim removed 6 bases at V and 9 bases at J, leaving 10 bases unmatched. CDR1 is MDHEN, CDR2 SYDVKM, per germline.

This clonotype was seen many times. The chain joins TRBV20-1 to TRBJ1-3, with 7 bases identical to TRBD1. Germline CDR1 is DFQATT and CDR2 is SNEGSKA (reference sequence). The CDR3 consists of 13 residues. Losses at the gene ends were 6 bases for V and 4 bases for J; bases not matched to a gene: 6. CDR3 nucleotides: TGCAGTGCGAGGGGACAGTTAGGAAACACCATATATTTT. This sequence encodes CSARGQLGNTIYF.

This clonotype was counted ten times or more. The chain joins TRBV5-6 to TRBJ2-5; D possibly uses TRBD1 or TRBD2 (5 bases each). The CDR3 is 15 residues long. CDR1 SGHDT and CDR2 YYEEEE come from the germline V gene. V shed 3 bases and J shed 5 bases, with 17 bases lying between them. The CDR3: CASSYVQAWGETQYF. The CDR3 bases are TGTGCCAGCAGCTATGTACAGGCCTGGGGGGAGACCCAGTACTTC.

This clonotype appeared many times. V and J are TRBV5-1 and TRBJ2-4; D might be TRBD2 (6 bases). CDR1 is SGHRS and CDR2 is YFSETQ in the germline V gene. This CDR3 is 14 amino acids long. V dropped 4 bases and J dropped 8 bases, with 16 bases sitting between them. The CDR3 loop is CASSKSGPGDIQYF. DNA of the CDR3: TGCGCCAGCAGCAAAAGCGGGCCGGGAGACATTCAGTACTTC.

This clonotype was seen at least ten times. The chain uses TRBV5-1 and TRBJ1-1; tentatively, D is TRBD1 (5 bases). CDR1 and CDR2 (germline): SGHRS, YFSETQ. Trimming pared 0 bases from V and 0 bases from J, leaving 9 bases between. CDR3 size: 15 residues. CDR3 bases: TGCGCCAGCAGCTTGGTTGGGGACGTGAACACTGAAGCTTTCTTT. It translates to CASSLVGDVNTEAFF.

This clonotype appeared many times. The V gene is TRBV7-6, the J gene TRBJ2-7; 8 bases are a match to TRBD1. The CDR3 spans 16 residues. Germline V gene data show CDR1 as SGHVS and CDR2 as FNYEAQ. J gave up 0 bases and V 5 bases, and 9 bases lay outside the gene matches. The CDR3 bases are TGTGCCAGCAGCCTTGGGACAGGCGAAAGCTCCTACGAGCAGTACTTC. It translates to CASSLGTGESSYEQYF.

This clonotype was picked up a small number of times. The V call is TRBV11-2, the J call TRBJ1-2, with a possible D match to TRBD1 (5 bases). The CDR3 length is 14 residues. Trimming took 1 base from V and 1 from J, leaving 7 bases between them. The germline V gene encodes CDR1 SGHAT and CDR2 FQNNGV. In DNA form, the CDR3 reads TGTGCCAGCAGCTTAGTGGGGGGTAACTATGGCTACACCTTC. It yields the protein CASSLVGGNYGYTF.

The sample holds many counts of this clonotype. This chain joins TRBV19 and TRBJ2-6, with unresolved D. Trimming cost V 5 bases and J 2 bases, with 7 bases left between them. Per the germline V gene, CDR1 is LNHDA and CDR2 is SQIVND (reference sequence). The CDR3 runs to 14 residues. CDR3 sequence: CASSSRAGANVLTF. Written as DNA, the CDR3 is TGTGCCAGTAGTTCCCGGGCTGGGGCCAACGTCCTGACTTTC. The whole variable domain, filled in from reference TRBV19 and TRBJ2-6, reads DGGITQSPKYLFRKEGQNVTLSCEQNLNHDAMYWYRQDPGQGLRLIYYSQIVNDFQKGDIAEGYSVSREKKESFPLTVTSAQKNPTAFYLCASSSRAGANVLTFGAGSRLTVL.

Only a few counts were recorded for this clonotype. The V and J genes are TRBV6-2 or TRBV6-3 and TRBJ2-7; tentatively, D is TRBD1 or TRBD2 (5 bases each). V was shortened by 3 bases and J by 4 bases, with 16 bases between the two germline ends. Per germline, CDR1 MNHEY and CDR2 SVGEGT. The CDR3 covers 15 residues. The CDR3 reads CASSYIRQGVYEQYF. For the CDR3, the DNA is TGTGCCAGCAGTTATATCCGCCAGGGAGTGTACGAGCAGTACTTC.